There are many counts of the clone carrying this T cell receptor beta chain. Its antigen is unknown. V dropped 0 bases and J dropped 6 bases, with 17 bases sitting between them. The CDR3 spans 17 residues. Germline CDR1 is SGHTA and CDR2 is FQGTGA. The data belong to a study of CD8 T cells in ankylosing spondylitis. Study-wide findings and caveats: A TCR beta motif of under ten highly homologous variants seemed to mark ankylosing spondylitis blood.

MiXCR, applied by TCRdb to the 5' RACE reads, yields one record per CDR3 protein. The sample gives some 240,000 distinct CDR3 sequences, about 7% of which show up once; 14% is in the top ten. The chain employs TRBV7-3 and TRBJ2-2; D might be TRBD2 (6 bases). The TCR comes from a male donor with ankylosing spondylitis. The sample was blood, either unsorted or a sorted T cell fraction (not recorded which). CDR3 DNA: TGTGCCAGCAGCTTAACGTCGGAGGGGATCTTGGCCGGGGAGCTGTTTTTT. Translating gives CASSLTSEGILAGELFF.